This T cell receptor beta chain was recorded in a study of T cell responses to AZD1222 COVID-19 vaccine. A word on this clone: Its antigen remains unknown.

CDR3 length: 15 amino acids. Per germline, CDR1 KGHSH and CDR2 LQKENI. Trimming left V 2 bases short and J 6 bases short, with 14 bases between. Measured with immunoSEQ multiplex PCR; TCRdb has only the in-frame clones, and not every one. The sample yields approximately 160,000 clones, about 87% seen once. Study results and limitations: The study identified only six AZD1222 recipients as seropositive at baseline. Clonal diversity was possibly underestimated; the donors were predominantly white British and more often female. With dominance at 160-218 and 743-854, vaccine-associated CD4 TCRs spanned spike.

This receptor was identified in an adult in good health. The rearrangement joins TRBV18 to TRBJ1-5, with D possibly TRBD1 on 5 matching bases. The sequencing used peripheral blood, collected on day 0 of MenACWY control vaccination. The CDR3 reads CASSPGGGLSQPQHF. The CDR3 DNA sequence: TGTGCCAGCTCACCAGGTGGGGGTCTCTCTCAGCCCCAGCATTTT.